The 5 T cell receptor beta chains reported below all come from one sample, sequenced in a study of spatial heterogeneity in lung cancer. Time point reported: blood at routine non-recurrence follow-up after resection. Extraction of whole RNA from tumor, nontumor lung or frozen PBMC preceded unsorted sequencing. TCRdb reprocessed the 5' RACE reads via MiXCR and lists one record per CDR3 protein. The table lists roughly 120,000 distinct CDR3 sequences, 9.5% to 15% of them singletons. This specimen consisted of PBMCs, obtained at follow-up. The receptors come from a male donor with early-stage non-small cell lung cancer.

This clonotype occurred many times. J is TRBJ2-1 and V is TRBV7-9, with 11 bases matching TRBD2. Trimming at V came to 4 bases and at J to 7 bases, leaving 15 bases not matched to a gene. This CDR3 is 18 amino acids long. Germline values: CDR1 SEHNR, CDR2 FQNEAQ (reference sequence). CDR3 nucleotide sequence: TGTGCCAGCAGCTCCAATCCTTTAGCGGGGGGGCCACGAAATGAGCAGTTCTTC. Protein product: CASSSNPLAGGPRNEQFF.

This clonotype was seen more than once but under ten times. This chain links TRBV20-1 with TRBJ1-4; D possibly corresponds to TRBD1 (6 bases). Germline V gene data show CDR1 as DFQATT and CDR2 as SNEGSKA (reference sequence). V gave up 4 bases and J gave up 5 bases, with 17 bases separating them. The CDR3 extends over 15 amino acids. The CDR3 DNA reads TGCAGTGCTACTAGAGGGCAGGGGAAGAATGAAAAACTGTTTTTT. Translation gives CSATRGQGKNEKLFF.

This clonotype came up a few times. V is TRBV30 and J is TRBJ1-4; no definite D call. Trimming pared 2 bases from V and 7 bases from J, leaving 14 bases between. The CDR3 covers 14 residues. The germline CDR1 and CDR2 sequences are GTSNPN and SVGIG (reference sequence). CDR3 amino acids: CAWSPMGFAEKLFF. The CDR3 nucleotides read TGTGCCTGGAGTCCGATGGGGTTTGCTGAAAAACTGTTTTTT.

This clonotype has ten or more counts. The rearrangement uses TRBV10-3 and TRBJ2-7; 9 bases are shared with TRBD1. Looked up from germline, CDR1 is ENHRY and CDR2 is SYGVKD. After removal of 5 bases from V and 7 bases from J, the junction contained 12 bases not matched to a gene. This CDR3 spans 15 amino acids. This CDR3 reads CAISSPGTGFLEQYF. The CDR3 nucleotides read TGTGCCATCAGTTCTCCCGGGACAGGGTTTTTGGAGCAGTACTTC.

This clonotype was seen only a few times. This chain uses TRBV7-9 with TRBJ1-1; TRBD1 aligns across 9 bases. The CDR3 consists of 13 residues. The V and J ends lost 5 bases and 6 bases, in that order; junction bases with no gene match: 4. From germline, CDR1 is SEHNR and CDR2 FQNEAQ (reference sequence). The CDR3 region is CASSPRQGAEAFF. CDR3 DNA sequence: TGTGCCAGCAGCCCGCGACAGGGGGCTGAAGCTTTCTTT.